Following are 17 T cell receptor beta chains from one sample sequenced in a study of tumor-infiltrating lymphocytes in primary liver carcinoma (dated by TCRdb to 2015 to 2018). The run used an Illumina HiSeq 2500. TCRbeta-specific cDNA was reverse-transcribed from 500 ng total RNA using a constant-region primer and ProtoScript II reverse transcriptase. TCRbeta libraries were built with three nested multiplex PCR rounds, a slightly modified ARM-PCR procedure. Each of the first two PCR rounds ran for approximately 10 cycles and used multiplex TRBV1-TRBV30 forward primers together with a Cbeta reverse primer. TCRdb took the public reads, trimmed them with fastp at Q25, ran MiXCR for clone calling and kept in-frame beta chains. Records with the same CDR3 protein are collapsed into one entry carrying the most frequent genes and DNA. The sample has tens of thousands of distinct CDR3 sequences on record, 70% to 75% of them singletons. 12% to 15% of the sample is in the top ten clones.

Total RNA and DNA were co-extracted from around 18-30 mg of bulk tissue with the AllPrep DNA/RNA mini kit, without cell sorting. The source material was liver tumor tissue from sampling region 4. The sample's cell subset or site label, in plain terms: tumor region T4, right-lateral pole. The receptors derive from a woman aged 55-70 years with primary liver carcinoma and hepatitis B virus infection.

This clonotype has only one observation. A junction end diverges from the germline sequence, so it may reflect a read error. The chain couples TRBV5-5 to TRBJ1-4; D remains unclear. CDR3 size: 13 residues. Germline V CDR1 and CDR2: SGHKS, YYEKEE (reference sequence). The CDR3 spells CANREGLWEKLLF. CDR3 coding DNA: TGTGCCAACCGGGAAGGGCTTTGGGAAAAACTGCTTTTT.

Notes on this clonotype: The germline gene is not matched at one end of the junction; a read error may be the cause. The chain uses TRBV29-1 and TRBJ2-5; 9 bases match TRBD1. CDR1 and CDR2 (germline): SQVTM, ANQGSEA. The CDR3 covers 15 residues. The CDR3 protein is CSIGFGGQGLETQYF. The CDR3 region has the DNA TGTAGCATTGGTTTTGGGGGACAGGGTCTAGAGACCCAGTACTTC.

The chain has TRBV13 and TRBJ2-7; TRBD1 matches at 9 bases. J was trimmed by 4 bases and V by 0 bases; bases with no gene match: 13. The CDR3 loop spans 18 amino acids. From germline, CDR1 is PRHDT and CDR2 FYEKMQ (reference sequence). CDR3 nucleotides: TGTGCCAGCAGCTTAGGCAGGGACAGGGTAGTTGGCTCGTACGAGCAGTACTTC. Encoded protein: CASSLGRDRVVGSYEQYF. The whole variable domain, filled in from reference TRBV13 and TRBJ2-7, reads AAGVIQSPRHLIKEKRETATLKCYPIPRHDTVYWYQQGPGQDPQFLISFYEKMQSDKGSIPDRFSAQQFSDYHSELNMSSLELGDSALYFCASSLGRDRVVGSYEQYFGPGTRLTVT.

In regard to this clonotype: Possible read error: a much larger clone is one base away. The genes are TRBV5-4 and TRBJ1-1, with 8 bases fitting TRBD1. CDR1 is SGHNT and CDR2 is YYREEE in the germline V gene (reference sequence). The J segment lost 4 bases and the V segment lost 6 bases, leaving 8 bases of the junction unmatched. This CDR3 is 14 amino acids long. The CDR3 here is CASISRTGPTEAFF. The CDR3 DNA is TGTGCCAGCATCTCAAGGACAGGGCCCACTGAAGCTTTCTTT. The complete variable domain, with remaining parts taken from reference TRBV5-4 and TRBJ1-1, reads ETGVTQSPTHLIKTRGQQVTLRCSSQSGHNTVSWYQQALGQGPQFIFQYYREEENGRGNFPPRFSGLQFPNYSSELNVNALELDDSALYLCASISRTGPTEAFFGQGTRLTVV.

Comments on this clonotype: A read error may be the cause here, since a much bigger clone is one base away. The DNA of the CDR3 is TGCGCCAGCAGCCATGGTGCGCCGGGGCGCGACTATGGCTACACCTTC. Translation: CASSHGAPGRDYGYTF. The chain links TRBV4-1 to TRBJ1-2; D may be TRBD1 (5 bases). CDR3 length: 16 amino acids. The V gene's germline CDR1 is MGHRA and CDR2 YSYEKL. V lost 3 bases, J lost 3 bases, and 17 bases lay in between.

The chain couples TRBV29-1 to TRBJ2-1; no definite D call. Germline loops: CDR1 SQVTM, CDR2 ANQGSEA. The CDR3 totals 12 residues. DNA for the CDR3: TGCTGCGCATCCGGGCCAGACAATGAGCAGTTCTTC. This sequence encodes CCASGPDNEQFF.

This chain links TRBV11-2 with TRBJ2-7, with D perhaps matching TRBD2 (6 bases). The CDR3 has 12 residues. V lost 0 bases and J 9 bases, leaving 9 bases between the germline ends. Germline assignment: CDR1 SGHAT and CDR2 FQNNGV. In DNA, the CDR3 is TGTGCCAGCAGCTTAGAGCGGGGAGGGCAGTACTTC. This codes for CASSLERGGQYF. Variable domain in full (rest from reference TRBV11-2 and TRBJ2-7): EAGVAQSPRYKIIEKRQSVAFWCNPISGHATLYWYQQILGQGPKLLIQFQNNGVVDDSQLPKDRFSAERLKGVDSTLKIQPAKLEDSAVYLCASSLERGGQYFGPGTRLTVT.

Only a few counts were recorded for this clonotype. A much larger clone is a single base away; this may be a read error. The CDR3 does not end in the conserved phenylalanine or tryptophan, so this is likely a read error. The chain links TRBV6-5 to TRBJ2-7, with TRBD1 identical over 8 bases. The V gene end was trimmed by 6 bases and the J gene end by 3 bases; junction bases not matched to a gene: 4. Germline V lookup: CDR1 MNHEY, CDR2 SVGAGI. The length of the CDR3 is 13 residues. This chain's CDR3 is CASRGQGDYEQYL. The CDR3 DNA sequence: TGTGCCAGCAGAGGACAGGGAGACTACGAGCAGTACTTA.

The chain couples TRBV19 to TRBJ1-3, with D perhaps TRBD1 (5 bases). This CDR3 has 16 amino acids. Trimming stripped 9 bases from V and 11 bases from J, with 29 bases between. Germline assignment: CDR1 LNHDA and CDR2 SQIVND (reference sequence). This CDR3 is CASRIGDRHRGDAIYF. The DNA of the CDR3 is TGTGCCAGCCGGATCGGGGACCGTCATCGGGGAGACGCCATATATTTT. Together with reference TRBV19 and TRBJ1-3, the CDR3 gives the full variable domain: DGGITQSPKYLFRKEGQNVTLSCEQNLNHDAMYWYRQDPGQGLRLIYYSQIVNDFQKGDIAEGYSVSREKKESFPLTVTSAQKNPTAFYLCASRIGDRHRGDAIYFGEGSWLTVV.

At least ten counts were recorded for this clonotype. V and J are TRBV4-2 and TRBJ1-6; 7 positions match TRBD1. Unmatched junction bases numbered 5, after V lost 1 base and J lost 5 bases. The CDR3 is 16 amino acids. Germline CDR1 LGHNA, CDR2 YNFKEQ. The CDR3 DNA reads TGTGCCAGCAGCCAAGCCGTACAGGGGAATAATTCACCCCTCCACTTT. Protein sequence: CASSQAVQGNNSPLHF.

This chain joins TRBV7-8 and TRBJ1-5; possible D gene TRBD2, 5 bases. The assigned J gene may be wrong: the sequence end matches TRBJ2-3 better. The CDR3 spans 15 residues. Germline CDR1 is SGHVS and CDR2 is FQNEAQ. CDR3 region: CASSLDGRGGQLQYF. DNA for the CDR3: TGTGCCAGCAGCTTAGATGGGAGAGGCGGTCAGCTCCAGTATTTT.

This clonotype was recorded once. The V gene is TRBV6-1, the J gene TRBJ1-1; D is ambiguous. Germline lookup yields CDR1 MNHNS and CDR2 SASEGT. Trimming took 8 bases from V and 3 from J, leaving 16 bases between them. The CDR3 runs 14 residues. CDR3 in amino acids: CASHTAGADTEAFF. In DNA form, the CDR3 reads TGTGCCAGCCACACCGCGGGCGCGGACACTGAAGCTTTCTTT.

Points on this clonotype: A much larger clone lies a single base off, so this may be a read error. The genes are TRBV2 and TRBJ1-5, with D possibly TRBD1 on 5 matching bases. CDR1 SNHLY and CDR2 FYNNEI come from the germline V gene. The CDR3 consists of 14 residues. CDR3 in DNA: TGTCCCAGCAGTGAAGCGCGGGGGGGACAGCCCCAGCATTTT. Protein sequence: CPSSEARGGQPQHF.

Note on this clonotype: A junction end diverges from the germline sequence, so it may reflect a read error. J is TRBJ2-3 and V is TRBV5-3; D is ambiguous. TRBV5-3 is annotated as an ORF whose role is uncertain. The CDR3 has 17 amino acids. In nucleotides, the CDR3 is TGTGCCAGAAGCTTGGCTACCGAAGAGATTCTTACAGATACGCATTATTTT. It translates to CARSLATEEILTDTHYF.

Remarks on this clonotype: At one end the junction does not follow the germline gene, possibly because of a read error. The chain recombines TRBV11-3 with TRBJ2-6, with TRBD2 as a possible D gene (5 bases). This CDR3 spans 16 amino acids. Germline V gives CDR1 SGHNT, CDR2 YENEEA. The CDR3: CVSGSEEAGGANVLTF. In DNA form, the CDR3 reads TGTGTCAGCGGCTCTGAAGAGGCGGGTGGGGCCAACGTCCTGACTTTC.

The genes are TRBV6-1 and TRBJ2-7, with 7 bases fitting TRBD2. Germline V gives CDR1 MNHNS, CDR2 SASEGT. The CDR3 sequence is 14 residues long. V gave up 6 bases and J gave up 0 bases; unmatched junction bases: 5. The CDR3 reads CASSTRGSSYEQYF. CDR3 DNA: TGTGCCAGCAGCACCCGCGGGAGCTCCTACGAGCAGTACTTC.

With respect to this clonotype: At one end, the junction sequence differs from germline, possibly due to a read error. CDR3 nucleotide sequence: TGTGCCACCAGCTTAGGAACTAGCGGGAAGCTCGAGCAGTTCTTT. Translation gives CATSLGTSGKLEQFF. V usage is TRBV11-3 and J usage is TRBJ2-1, with 10 nucleotides matching TRBD2. Germline CDR1 is SGHNT and CDR2 is YENEEA. CDR3 length: 15 amino acids.